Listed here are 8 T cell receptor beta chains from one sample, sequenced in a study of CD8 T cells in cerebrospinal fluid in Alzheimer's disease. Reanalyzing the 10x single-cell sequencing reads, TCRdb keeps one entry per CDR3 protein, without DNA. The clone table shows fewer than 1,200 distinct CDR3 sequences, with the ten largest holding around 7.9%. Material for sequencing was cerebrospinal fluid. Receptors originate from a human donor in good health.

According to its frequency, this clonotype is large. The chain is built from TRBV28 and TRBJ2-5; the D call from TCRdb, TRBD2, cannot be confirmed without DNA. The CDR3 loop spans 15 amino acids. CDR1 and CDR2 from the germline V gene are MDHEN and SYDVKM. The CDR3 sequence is CASGGDPLLRETQYF.

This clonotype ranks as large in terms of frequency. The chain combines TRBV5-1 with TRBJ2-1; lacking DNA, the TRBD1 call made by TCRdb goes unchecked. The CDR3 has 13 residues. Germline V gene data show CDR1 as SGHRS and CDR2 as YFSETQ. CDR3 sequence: CASSWGPPGEQFF.

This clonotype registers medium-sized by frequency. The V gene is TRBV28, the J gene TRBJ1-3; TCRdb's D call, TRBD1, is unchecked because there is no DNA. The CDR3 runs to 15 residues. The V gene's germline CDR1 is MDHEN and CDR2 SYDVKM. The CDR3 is CASSPDSLSGNTIYF.

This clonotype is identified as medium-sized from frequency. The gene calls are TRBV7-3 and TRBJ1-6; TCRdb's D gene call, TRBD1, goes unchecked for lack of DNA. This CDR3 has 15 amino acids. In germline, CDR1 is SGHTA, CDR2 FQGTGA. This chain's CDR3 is CASSLTTGVNSPLHF. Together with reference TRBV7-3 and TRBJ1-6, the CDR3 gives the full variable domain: GAGVSQTPSNKVTEKGKYVELRCDPISGHTALYWYRQSLGQGPEFLIYFQGTGAADDSGLPNDRFFAVRPEGSVSTLKIQRTERGDSAVYLCASSLTTGVNSPLHFGNGTRLTVT.

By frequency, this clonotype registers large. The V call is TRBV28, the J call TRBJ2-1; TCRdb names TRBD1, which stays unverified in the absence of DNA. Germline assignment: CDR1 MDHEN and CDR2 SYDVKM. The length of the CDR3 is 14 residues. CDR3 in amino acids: CAWAGASSYNEQFF.

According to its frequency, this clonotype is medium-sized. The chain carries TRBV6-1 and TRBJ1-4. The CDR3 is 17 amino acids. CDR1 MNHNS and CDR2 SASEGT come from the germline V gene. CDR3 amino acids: CASSEAAPQGLNEKLFF.

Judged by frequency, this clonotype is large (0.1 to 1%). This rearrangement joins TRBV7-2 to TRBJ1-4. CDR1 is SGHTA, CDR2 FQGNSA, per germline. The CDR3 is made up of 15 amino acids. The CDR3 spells CASSLAGRHGEKLFF. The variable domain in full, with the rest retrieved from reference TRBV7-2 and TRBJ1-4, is GAGVSQSPSNKVTEKGKDVELRCDPISGHTALYWYRQSLGQGLEFLIYFQGNSAPDKSGLPSDRFSAERTGGSVSTLTIQRTQQEDSAVYLCASSLAGRHGEKLFFGSGTQLSVL.

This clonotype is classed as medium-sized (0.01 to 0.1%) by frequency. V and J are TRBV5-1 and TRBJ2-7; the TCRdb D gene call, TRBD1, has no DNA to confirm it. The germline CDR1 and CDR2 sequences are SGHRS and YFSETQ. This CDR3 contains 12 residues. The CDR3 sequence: CASSEEGGPQYF. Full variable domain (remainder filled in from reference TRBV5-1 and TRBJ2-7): KAGVTQTPRYLIKTRGQQVTLSCSPISGHRSVSWYQQTPGQGLQFLFEYFSETQRNKGNFPGRFSGRQFSNSRSEMNVSTLELGDSALYLCASSEEGGPQYFGPGTRLTVT.